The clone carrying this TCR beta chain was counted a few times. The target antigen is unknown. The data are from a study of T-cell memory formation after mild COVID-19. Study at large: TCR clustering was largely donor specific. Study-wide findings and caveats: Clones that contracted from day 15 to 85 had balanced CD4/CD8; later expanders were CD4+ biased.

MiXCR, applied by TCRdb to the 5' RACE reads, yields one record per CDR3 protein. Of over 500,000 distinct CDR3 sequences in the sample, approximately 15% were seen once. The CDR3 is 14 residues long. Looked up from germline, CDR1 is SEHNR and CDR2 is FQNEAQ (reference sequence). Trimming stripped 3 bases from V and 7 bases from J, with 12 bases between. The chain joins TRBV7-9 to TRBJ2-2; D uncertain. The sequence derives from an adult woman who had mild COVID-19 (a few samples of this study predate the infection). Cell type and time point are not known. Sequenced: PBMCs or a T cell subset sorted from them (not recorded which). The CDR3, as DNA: TGTGCCAGCAGCTTGGGGAAAAAGGTCGGGGAGCTGTTTTTT. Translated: CASSLGKKVGELFF.